This T cell receptor (beta chain) was sequenced in a study of follicular helper T cells after annual influenza vaccination. Findings and caveats of the study: Successive annual vaccinations recalled a recurrent oligoclonal ICOS+CD38+ cTfh response with influenza-specific clonotypes. ICOS-CD38- cTfh most often held earlier Day 7 ICOS+CD38+ clones.

The repertoire was sequenced with immunoSEQ multiplex PCR; TCRdb's copy has only in-frame clones and lacks some. The sample includes over 14,000 clones, about four fifths of them seen just once. CDR3 length equals 14 residues. Trimming took off 2 bases at V and 3 bases at J, with 9 bases between the two ends. Germline assignment: CDR1 SGHTA and CDR2 FQGNSA. Sample time point: 2014-2015 season, 7 days after vaccination. Before and after seasonal inactivated influenza vaccination, adults gave blood for sorting CD4 subsets for sequencing. Sorted cTfh were non-naive CD4+CXCR5+PD-1+, either ICOS+CD38+ or ICOS-CD38-. About this clone: Its antigen is unknown.

V gene TRBV7-2 combines with J gene TRBJ2-3; no clear D. The source was CXCR5+ CD38- circulating T follicular helper cells from blood, collected 7 days after influenza vaccination. Subset: circulating Tfh, non-naive CD4+CXCR5+PD-1+ (ICOS+CD38+ or ICOS-CD38-). The clonotype was recovered from an adult who received the influenza vaccine. The chain's CDR3 is CASSLNQLTDTQYF. CDR3 DNA sequence: TGTGCCAGCAGCTTAAATCAGTTGACAGATACGCAGTATTTT.